The 25 T cell receptor beta chains reported below all come from one sample, sequenced in a study of shared clonotypes between healthy human individuals (dated by TCRdb to 2020 to 2021). The library was made by the immunoSEQ multiplex PCR assay. Not all clones reach the TCRdb copy of this immuneACCESS table, which keeps in-frame sequences only. Checked studies attribute under half of the gap to unresolved V genes and leave the rest unexplained. The sample table holds a few million clones, of which around 95% were seen once. 0.1% to 0.15% of the sample belongs to the ten largest clones. Sequencing was carried out using naive CD4+ T cells sorted from blood. What the cell subset or site label conveys for this sample: CD45RA+ positively selected. The receptors stem from a man aged 18 to 29 in good health.

The rearrangement uses TRBV18 and TRBJ2-7; maybe TRBD2 (5 bases). Germline V gives CDR1 KGHSH, CDR2 LQKENI. Trimming removed 6 bases from V and 7 bases from J, with 19 bases in between. This CDR3 has 14 residues. CDR3 nucleotides: TGTGCCAGCTCCCCCCTTCCTAGCCCTAGGGAGCAGTACTTC. This translates into CASSPLPSPREQYF.

The gene calls are TRBV19 and TRBJ1-5; possibly TRBD1 for D (6 bases). The CDR3 spans 15 residues. Germline assignment: CDR1 LNHDA and CDR2 SQIVND (reference sequence). V was clipped by 4 bases and J by 4 bases, with 14 bases between them. The CDR3 spells CASSTHQGTNQPQHF. In nucleotides, the CDR3 is TGTGCCAGTAGTACCCATCAGGGGACGAATCAGCCCCAGCATTTT.

This chain links TRBV7-9 with TRBJ2-5; 8 bases are shared with TRBD2. The CDR3 covers 12 residues. V was pared by 5 bases and J by 12 bases, with 8 bases of the junction left unmatched. Germline V gene lookup returns CDR1 SEHNR and CDR2 FQNEAQ (reference sequence). CDR3 amino acids: CASSRGMGLEYF. The CDR3 bases are TGTGCCAGCAGCCGAGGGATGGGACTAGAGTACTTC.

This clone was seen once. The CDR3 DNA follows: TGTGCCAGCAGCAACATACAGGGACGGACTTCACCCCTCCACTTT. This encodes CASSNIQGRTSPLHF. This chain links TRBV2 with TRBJ1-6, with D tentatively TRBD1 (6 bases). CDR3 length: 15 residues. Trimming cost V 6 bases and J 9 bases, with 18 bases left between them. Looked up from germline, CDR1 is SNHLY and CDR2 is FYNNEI.

V usage is TRBV6-5 and J usage is TRBJ2-1; 8 bases align to TRBD1. The CDR3 contains 15 residues. The V gene's germline CDR1 is MNHEY and CDR2 SVGAGI. J was trimmed by 2 bases and V by 2 bases; bases with no gene match: 2. The CDR3 loop is CASSYQGAPYNEQFF. CDR3 sequence (DNA): TGTGCCAGCAGTTACCAGGGGGCCCCCTACAATGAGCAGTTCTTC.

This chain joins TRBV11-3 and TRBJ2-2; D call uncertain. The germline CDR1 and CDR2 sequences are SGHNT and YENEEA. The CDR3 totals 14 residues. CDR3 nucleotides: TGTGGTCGGGCAGGAAACGTCGACACCGGGGAGCTGTTTTTT. This encodes CGRAGNVDTGELFF.

This sequence joins TRBV4-3 and TRBJ1-6, with D maybe TRBD1 (5 bases). The CDR3 covers 14 residues. The germline CDR1 and CDR2 sequences are LGHNA and YSLEER. V was pared by 1 base and J by 10 bases, with 11 bases between. In DNA, the CDR3 is TGCGCCAGCAGCCAAGGCGGAGGGACCTCACCCCTCCACTTT. Translated, it gives CASSQGGGTSPLHF.

The chain links TRBV5-1 to TRBJ2-5; 8 nucleotides line up with TRBD1. The V gene end was trimmed by 1 base and the J gene end by 5 bases; junction bases not matched to a gene: 10. CDR1 and CDR2 (germline): SGHRS, YFSETQ. This CDR3 is 16 amino acids long. CDR3 nucleotides: TGCGCCAGCAGCTTGACCCCCCAGGGGGCATATGAGACCCAGTACTTC. It translates to CASSLTPQGAYETQYF.

Comments on this clone: Other DNA sequences from this sample encode an identical CDR3 as well. The rearrangement uses TRBV5-1 and TRBJ1-1, with 10 positions matching TRBD1. With V trimmed by 4 bases and J by 2 bases, 5 bases remained unmatched. The CDR3 runs 15 residues. Germline V gene data show CDR1 as SGHRS and CDR2 as YFSETQ. This CDR3 reads CASSSRTGGNTEAFF. Written as DNA, the CDR3 is TGCGCCAGCAGCAGCAGGACAGGGGGAAACACTGAAGCTTTCTTT.

This chain connects TRBV7-9 to TRBJ1-3; 7 bases align to TRBD1. V was pared by 4 bases and J by 0 bases, with 6 bases of the junction left unmatched. Germline assignment: CDR1 SEHNR and CDR2 FQNEAQ (reference sequence). CDR3 length equals 16 residues. CDR3 coding DNA: TGTGCCAGCAGCTCTACAGGGGCCCACTCTGGAAACACCATATATTTT. Translation gives CASSSTGAHSGNTIYF.

The chain combines TRBV6-5 with TRBJ1-2, with TRBD1 matching over 8 bases. Germline V lookup: CDR1 MNHEY, CDR2 SVGAGI. The junction had 2 bases not matched to a gene; V was cut back by 2 bases and J by 3 bases. CDR3 length equals 14 residues. Here the CDR3 DNA reads TGTGCCAGCAGTTACCAGGGACAGGACTATGGCTACACCTTC. Protein sequence: CASSYQGQDYGYTF.

This clone was recorded only once. The chain uses TRBV27 and TRBJ2-7, with TRBD1 matching over 10 bases. Germline CDR1 is MNHEY and CDR2 is SMNVEV (reference sequence). The CDR3 runs to 15 residues. The J segment lost 3 bases and the V segment lost 4 bases, leaving 6 bases of the junction unmatched. The CDR3 protein is CASSWGQGLLYEQYF. The CDR3 nucleotides are TGTGCCAGCAGTTGGGGACAGGGGCTTCTCTACGAGCAGTACTTC.

The V gene is TRBV5-1, the J gene TRBJ2-7, with D unclear. Between the trimmed V and J ends, which lost 4 bases and 4 bases, there was a span of 6 bases. CDR1 is SGHRS and CDR2 is YFSETQ in the germline V gene. CDR3 size: 11 residues. CDR3 protein: CASSQVYEQYF. CDR3 nucleotide sequence: TGCGCCAGCAGCCAAGTGTACGAGCAGTACTTC.

This rearrangement joins TRBV18 to TRBJ2-4; unclear D gene. The germline V gene has CDR1 KGHSH and CDR2 LQKENI. The V gene lost 0 bases and the J gene lost 8 bases, with 14 bases spanning the gap. The CDR3 loop spans 15 amino acids. CDR3 coding DNA: TGTGCCAGCTCACCACCCGGTTTCATGGGTGACATTCAGTACTTC. It encodes CASSPPGFMGDIQYF.

The chain couples TRBV5-1 to TRBJ2-3, with D possibly TRBD2 on 6 matching bases. Trimming took 5 bases from V and 5 from J, leaving 18 bases between them. The CDR3 covers 15 residues. Per the germline V gene, CDR1 is SGHRS and CDR2 is YFSETQ. The CDR3: CASRGVAGKVDTQYF. As DNA, the CDR3 is TGCGCCAGCAGAGGTGTTGCGGGAAAGGTAGATACGCAGTATTTT.

The V and J genes are TRBV6-6 and TRBJ1-1; possible D gene TRBD1, 5 bases. With 6 bases removed from V and 8 bases from J, the gap between germline ends came to 16 bases. The CDR3 consists of 13 residues. The V gene's germline CDR1 is MNHNY and CDR2 SVGAGI (reference sequence). CDR3 sequence (DNA): TGTGCCAGCAGGTACGGACACGCCTCCGAAGCTTTCTTT. As protein: CASRYGHASEAFF.

V usage is TRBV7-6 and J usage is TRBJ2-5, with 11 nucleotides matching TRBD2. Per germline, CDR1 SGHVS and CDR2 FNYEAQ. Unmatched junction bases numbered 8, after V lost 5 bases and J lost 3 bases. CDR3 size: 16 residues. CDR3 sequence (DNA): TGTGCCAGCAGCCCGTTACTAGCGGGAGCTAAAGAGACCCAGTACTTC. It encodes CASSPLLAGAKETQYF.

As concerns this clone: This sample also contains other DNA sequences that code for the same CDR3. V and J are TRBV10-1 and TRBJ1-1, with a weak D call TRBD1 (6 bases). In germline, CDR1 is WNHNN, CDR2 SYGVQD (reference sequence). The CDR3 spans 14 residues. The V end lost 0 bases, the J end lost 4 bases, and 9 bases lay between the germline ends. The CDR3 protein is CASSESGGGTEAFF. The DNA for the CDR3 is TGCGCCAGCAGTGAGTCAGGGGGAGGCACTGAAGCTTTCTTT.

The rearrangement links TRBV27 to TRBJ1-6; 8 bases are a match to TRBD1. Per germline, CDR1 MNHEY and CDR2 SMNVEV (reference sequence). The J segment lost 5 bases and the V segment lost 5 bases, leaving 11 bases of the junction unmatched. The CDR3 spans 17 residues. CDR3 in DNA: TGTGCCAGCAGTCCTGACCGGACAGGGTCTAATAATTCACCCCTCCACTTT. Protein product: CASSPDRTGSNNSPLHF.

The genes are TRBV10-3 and TRBJ2-3, with D tentatively TRBD2 (5 bases). In germline, CDR1 is ENHRY, CDR2 SYGVKD. This CDR3 contains 15 residues. Deletions cut 1 base from V and 3 bases from J, with 11 bases between. CDR3 DNA sequence: TGTGCCATCAGTGAGTACGGGGTAAGGACAGATACGCAGTATTTT. This translates into CAISEYGVRTDTQYF.

A single count supports this clone. The V and J genes are TRBV19 and TRBJ1-4; D is unresolved. Germline CDR1 is LNHDA and CDR2 is SQIVND (reference sequence). This CDR3 has 11 amino acids. V lost 6 bases to trimming and J lost 14 bases, with 13 bases between them. The CDR3: CASSTRADLFF. In DNA, the CDR3 is TGTGCCAGTAGCACCCGGGCAGACCTGTTTTTT. The full variable domain, rest sourced from reference TRBV19 and TRBJ1-4, is DGGITQSPKYLFRKEGQNVTLSCEQNLNHDAMYWYRQDPGQGLRLIYYSQIVNDFQKGDIAEGYSVSREKKESFPLTVTSAQKNPTAFYLCASSTRADLFFGSGTQLSVL.

In DNA form, the CDR3 reads TGTGCCAGCAGCTCGCGTGGGGACAGAGTCACAGATACGCAGTATTTT. Its protein is CASSSRGDRVTDTQYF. The chain employs TRBV7-3 and TRBJ2-3; 7 bases fit TRBD1. The J segment lost 2 bases and the V segment lost 4 bases, leaving 9 bases of the junction unmatched. Germline values: CDR1 SGHTA, CDR2 FQGTGA. The CDR3 sequence is 16 residues long.

The CDR3 here is CASSLQGSDNEQFF. The CDR3 coding sequence is TGTGCCAGCAGCTTGCAGGGGAGCGACAATGAGCAGTTCTTC. This chain connects TRBV5-4 to TRBJ2-1, with D perhaps matching TRBD1 (6 bases). Germline CDR1 SGHNT, CDR2 YYREEE (reference sequence). The CDR3 is 14 amino acids. The V end lost 1 base, the J end lost 5 bases, and 10 bases lay between the germline ends.

The chain is built from TRBV18 and TRBJ2-3, with D hard to call. This CDR3 comprises 13 residues. The V gene's germline CDR1 is KGHSH and CDR2 LQKENI. V was trimmed by 2 bases and J by 5 bases, leaving 8 bases between them. For the CDR3, the DNA is TGTGCCAGCTCACCAATGGGGTTAGATACGCAGTATTTT. Its protein product is CASSPMGLDTQYF.

This clone occurred once. The V gene is TRBV19, the J gene TRBJ2-5; 8 bases agree with TRBD1. Trimming took 5 bases from V and 4 from J; bases not matched to a gene: 12. Germline CDR1 LNHDA, CDR2 SQIVND (reference sequence). The CDR3 covers 16 residues. CDR3 in DNA: TGTGCCAGTAGTGCAGGAGAGACAGGGGTGAGAGAGACCCAGTACTTC. Its translation is CASSAGETGVRETQYF.